Sequencing of this TCR beta chain was carried out in a study of T cells expressing NK-cell markers. Study details: Sequencing of TCR beta repertoires drew on sorted CD3+CD56+NKG2C+, CD3+CD56+NKG2C- and CD3+CD56-NKG2C+ T cells. General study findings and limits: Dominant NKG2C+ clonotypes in over 5 donors made up about 1.0-7.0% of CD8+ T cells. These clonotypes additionally ranked first within the CD3+CD56-NKG2C+ fraction of four donors.

As concerns this clonotype: Its antigen is undetermined.

The TCR beta cDNA came from 5'RACE template switching with UMIs. TCRdb reanalyzed the 5' RACE reads, giving one entry per CDR3 protein sequence and no DNA. The ten most abundant clones cover under 4.5% of a sample with 450,000 to 600,000 distinct CDR3 sequences. The sample comprised blood T cells: a sorted CD56 or NKG2C T cell subset, CD4+ or CD8+ T cells, or bulk PBMC T cells (not recorded which). The sequence was obtained from a man younger than 35 in good health.

The CDR3 here is CASLSGRVGDEQFF. The chain links TRBV25-1 to TRBJ2-1; the D gene TCRdb calls, TRBD2, cannot be checked with no DNA. This CDR3 is built from 14 residues. CDR1 MGHDK and CDR2 SYGVNS come from the germline V gene. Filled out from reference TRBV25-1 and TRBJ2-1, the complete variable domain reads EADIYQTPRYLVIGTGKKITLECSQTMGHDKMYWYQQDPGMELHLIHYSYGVNSTEKGDLSSESTVSRIRTEHFPLTLESARPSHTSQYLCASLSGRVGDEQFFGPGTRLTVL.